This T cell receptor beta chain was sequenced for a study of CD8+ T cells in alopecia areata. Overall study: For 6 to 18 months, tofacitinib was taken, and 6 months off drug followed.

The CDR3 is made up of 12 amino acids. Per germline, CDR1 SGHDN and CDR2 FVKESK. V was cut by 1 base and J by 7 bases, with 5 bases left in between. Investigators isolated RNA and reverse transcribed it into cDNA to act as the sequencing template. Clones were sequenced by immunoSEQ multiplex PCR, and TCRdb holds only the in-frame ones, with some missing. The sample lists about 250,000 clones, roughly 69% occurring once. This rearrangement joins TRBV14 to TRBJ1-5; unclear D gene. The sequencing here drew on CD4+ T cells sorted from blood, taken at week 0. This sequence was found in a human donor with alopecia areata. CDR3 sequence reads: CASSQGRQPQHF. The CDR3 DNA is TGTGCCAGCAGCCAAGGTCGACAGCCCCAGCATTTT.